The 21 T cell receptor beta chains listed next were all sequenced from one sample in a study of a mutant IDH1 vaccine in newly diagnosed glioma. Time point specified: week 23, last vaccination. With topical imiquimod, each dose of the vaccine consisted of 300 ug of mutant IDH1 20-mer peptide. Measured with immunoSEQ multiplex PCR; TCRdb has only the in-frame clones, and not every one. The data show 41,000 or so clones, around 76% seen once. Their antigens are not known. The source was PBMCs, collected from a glioma patient whose treatment included an IDH1 peptide vaccine. The receptor source for this set is a woman in her 40s with glioma. Some clones in this sample may be carry-over from other donors' samples.

In this sample, this clone turned up a few times. The chain uses TRBV29-1 and TRBJ2-6; no clear D gene. This CDR3 has 14 amino acids. Trimming removed 6 bases at V and 1 base at J, with 10 bases between. From germline, CDR1 is SQVTM and CDR2 ANQGSEA. CDR3 region: CSVGVPSGANVLTF. The CDR3, as DNA: TGCAGCGTAGGAGTCCCGTCTGGGGCCAACGTCCTGACTTTC.

The chain couples TRBV5-5 to TRBJ1-5, with unresolved D. The V end was cut by 0 bases, the J end by 5 bases, with 6 bases between. Germline CDR1 reads SGHKS; CDR2 reads YYEKEE (reference sequence). CDR3 size: 13 residues. CDR3 sequence: CASSLGPDQPQHF. The CDR3 region has the DNA TGTGCCAGCAGCTTGGGCCCGGATCAGCCCCAGCATTTT.

A few counts support this clone. The chain employs TRBV5-1 and TRBJ2-1; 8 positions match TRBD2. J gave up 6 bases and V 3 bases, and 5 bases lay outside the gene matches. CDR3 size: 14 residues. Per the germline V gene, CDR1 is SGHRS and CDR2 is YFSETQ. CDR3 loop: CASSSGTRGNEQFF. Here the CDR3 DNA reads TGCGCCAGCAGCTCCGGGACTAGGGGCAATGAGCAGTTCTTC.

This clone turned up a few times. The chain employs TRBV5-4 and TRBJ2-3; 14 nucleotides line up with TRBD2. Germline CDR1 is SGHNT and CDR2 is YYREEE (reference sequence). The CDR3 extends over 19 amino acids. V was pared by 4 bases and J by 1 base, with 11 bases of the junction left unmatched. DNA of the CDR3: TGTGCCAGCAGCCTGGGACTAGCGGGGGCCCTTACCCGCACAGATACGCAGTATTTT. It translates to CASSLGLAGALTRTDTQYF.

This chain uses TRBV28 with TRBJ1-2; D unclear. The germline V gene has CDR1 MDHEN and CDR2 SYDVKM. V lost 3 bases to trimming and J lost 6 bases, with 14 bases between them. The CDR3 spans 14 residues. As DNA, the CDR3 is TGTGCCAGCAGTTTGCTGCGGAGAGTGAATGGCTACACCTTC. This translates into CASSLLRRVNGYTF.

The V call is TRBV2, the J call TRBJ1-1; D not certain. Looked up from germline, CDR1 is SNHLY and CDR2 is FYNNEI. Trimming removed 4 bases from V and 1 base from J, with 4 bases in between. This CDR3 contains 12 residues. CDR3 sequence (DNA): TGTGCCAGCAGTGGCGGGAACACTGAAGCTTTCTTT. It specifies CASSGGNTEAFF. Full variable domain (outside the CDR3, taken from reference TRBV2 and TRBJ1-1): EPEVTQTPSHQVTQMGQEVILRCVPISNHLYFYWYRQILGQKVEFLVSFYNNEISEKSEIFDDQFSVERPDGSNFTLKIRSTKLEDSAMYFCASSGGNTEAFFGQGTRLTVV.

The chain recombines TRBV4-1 with TRBJ2-3; 14 nucleotides line up with TRBD2. The CDR3 has 18 amino acids. CDR1 MGHRA and CDR2 YSYEKL come from the germline V gene. V shed 1 base and J 2 bases; nucleotides not matched to a gene: 5. The CDR3 nucleotides read TGCGCCAGCAGCCAAGGGGGACTAGCGGGGGACTACACAGATACGCAGTATTTT. Translating it yields CASSQGGLAGDYTDTQYF.

The chain carries TRBV7-2 and TRBJ2-1; 9 bases are a match to TRBD1. The CDR3 runs 15 residues. CDR1 SGHTA and CDR2 FQGNSA come from the germline V gene. V dropped 3 bases and J dropped 7; count of bases not matched to a gene: 7. The CDR3 is CASSFPDRGLNEQFF. CDR3 coding DNA: TGTGCCAGCAGCTTCCCGGACAGGGGTTTGAATGAGCAGTTCTTC. The complete variable domain, with remaining parts taken from reference TRBV7-2 and TRBJ2-1, reads GAGVSQSPSNKVTEKGKDVELRCDPISGHTALYWYRQSLGQGLEFLIYFQGNSAPDKSGLPSDRFSAERTGGSVSTLTIQRTQQEDSAVYLCASSFPDRGLNEQFFGPGTRLTVL.

The chain combines TRBV29-1 with TRBJ1-1; tentative D call: TRBD1 (5 bases). CDR1 is SQVTM, CDR2 ANQGSEA, per germline. The CDR3 runs to 13 residues. Trimming shortened V by 7 bases and J by 0 bases, and 12 bases separated the two germline ends. Here the CDR3 DNA reads TGCAGCGCCGTGGGGCAGATGAACACTGAAGCTTTCTTT. This encodes CSAVGQMNTEAFF. The variable domain in full, with the rest retrieved from reference TRBV29-1 and TRBJ1-1, is SAVISQKPSRDICQRGTSLTIQCQVDSQVTMMFWYRQQPGQSLTLIATANQGSEATYESGFVIDKFPISRPNLTFSTLTVSNMSPEDSSIYLCSAVGQMNTEAFFGQGTRLTVV.

This chain joins TRBV6-5 and TRBJ1-3; D is uncertain. Germline V lookup: CDR1 MNHEY, CDR2 SVGAGI. The V and J ends lost 0 bases and 0 bases respectively, with 9 bases between them. CDR3 length: 16 amino acids. The CDR3 region is CASSYSGQLSGNTIYF. The CDR3 DNA sequence: TGTGCCAGCAGTTACTCAGGGCAGCTCTCTGGAAACACCATATATTTT.

The V gene is TRBV27, the J gene TRBJ2-5, with a possible D match to TRBD1 (5 bases). This CDR3 comprises 14 residues. Looked up from germline, CDR1 is MNHEY and CDR2 is SMNVEV (reference sequence). Trimming stripped 0 bases from V and 5 bases from J, with 10 bases between. The CDR3 here is CASSLSRGMETQYF. The CDR3 region has the DNA TGTGCCAGCAGTTTATCAAGGGGAATGGAGACCCAGTACTTC.

The chain employs TRBV7-2 and TRBJ2-1; 7 nucleotides line up with TRBD2. There are 16 residues in the CDR3. Germline V gene data show CDR1 as SGHTA and CDR2 as FQGNSA. J was trimmed by 7 bases and V by 7 bases; bases with no gene match: 16. CDR3 DNA sequence: TGTGCCAGCACCCACCTAAAGAGACTAGCCGCAAATGAGCAGTTCTTC. It encodes CASTHLKRLAANEQFF.

This chain links TRBV6-5 with TRBJ2-5; D is perhaps TRBD1 or TRBD2 (6 bases each). The CDR3 runs 12 residues. Germline lookup yields CDR1 MNHEY and CDR2 SVGAGI. With 10 bases removed from V and 5 bases from J, the gap between germline ends came to 14 bases. The CDR3, as DNA: TGTGCCACCCGGGGGCCGGGGGAGACCCAGTACTTC. Translated, it gives CATRGPGETQYF.

The J gene is TRBJ2-4, the V gene TRBV7-8; the D gene is possibly TRBD1 (6 bases). Between the trimmed V and J ends, which lost 1 base and 7 bases, there was a span of 14 bases. CDR3 length equals 15 residues. Germline V gene data show CDR1 as SGHVS and CDR2 as FQNEAQ. The CDR3 DNA follows: TGTGCCAGCAGCTTAGTTGGCAGTAGGGGGAACATTCAGTACTTC. Encoded protein: CASSLVGSRGNIQYF.

This clone turned up a few times. The chain uses TRBV6-5 and TRBJ1-1, with 7 bases aligning to TRBD1. Germline values: CDR1 MNHEY, CDR2 SVGAGI. This CDR3 comprises 14 residues. With V trimmed by 0 bases and J by 7 bases, 5 bases remained unmatched. This chain's CDR3 is CASSYSDRQGEAFF. The CDR3 region has the DNA TGTGCCAGCAGTTACTCCGACAGACAGGGTGAAGCTTTCTTT.

The chain uses TRBV7-2 and TRBJ2-7; TRBD2 matches at 11 bases. This CDR3 is 17 amino acids long. The V segment lost 8 bases and the J segment 2 bases; nucleotides outside the gene matches: 14. CDR1 SGHTA and CDR2 FQGNSA come from the germline V gene. DNA of the CDR3: TGTGCCAGCGCTATACGGGCTAGCGGGGGGCCAACCTACGAGCAGTACTTC. It specifies CASAIRASGGPTYEQYF. The entire variable domain, with the rest obtained from reference TRBV7-2 and TRBJ2-7, is as follows: GAGVSQSPSNKVTEKGKDVELRCDPISGHTALYWYRQSLGQGLEFLIYFQGNSAPDKSGLPSDRFSAERTGGSVSTLTIQRTQQEDSAVYLCASAIRASGGPTYEQYFGPGTRLTVT.

By share, this clone ranks as medium-sized. This chain connects TRBV4-3 to TRBJ2-5, with a tentative D call TRBD1 (5 bases). Germline assignment: CDR1 LGHNA and CDR2 YSLEER. V gave up 3 bases and J gave up 2 bases, with 7 bases separating them. CDR3 length equals 13 residues. Here the CDR3 DNA reads TGCGCCAGCAGCCAGACAGTACAAGAGACCCAGTACTTC. Translating it yields CASSQTVQETQYF.

This clone was seen a few times. The CDR3 loop is CASKQGGETEAFF. The CDR3 DNA reads TGTGCCAGCAAACAGGGGGGGGAGACTGAAGCTTTCTTT. This chain joins TRBV6-6 and TRBJ1-1; the match to TRBD1 covers 8 bases. The germline CDR1 and CDR2 sequences are MNHNY and SVGAGI (reference sequence). V gave up 7 bases and J gave up 5 bases; unmatched junction bases: 6. The CDR3 spans 13 residues.

This chain's CDR3 is CAIRASGTDSGYTF. In DNA, the CDR3 is TGTGCCATCAGAGCCTCCGGGACTGATTCTGGCTACACCTTC. The J gene is TRBJ1-2, the V gene TRBV10-3; D perhaps matches TRBD1 (5 bases). This CDR3 is 14 amino acids long. V shed 6 bases and J shed 7 bases, with 18 bases lying between them. CDR1 and CDR2 (germline): ENHRY, SYGVKD.

The chain carries TRBV6-5 and TRBJ1-5; D gene unclear. Germline V gives CDR1 MNHEY, CDR2 SVGAGI. The CDR3 is 14 amino acids. Deletions cut 5 bases from V and 0 bases from J, with 8 bases between. In DNA, the CDR3 is TGTGCCAGCAGTCCTTTAAGTAGCAATCAGCCCCAGCATTTT. This sequence encodes CASSPLSSNQPQHF.

The rearrangement uses TRBV7-8 and TRBJ2-5; no clear D. Germline CDR1 reads SGHVS; CDR2 reads FQNEAQ. V shed 7 bases and J shed 2 bases, with 11 bases lying between them. CDR3 length: 13 amino acids. The CDR3 DNA reads as TGTGCCAGCATTGATTGGAGTCAAGAGACCCAGTACTTC. It translates to CASIDWSQETQYF.